These 30 T cell receptor beta chains were sequenced from one sample in a study of cytomegalovirus exposure and HLA in healthy donors. PCR used 60 Vbeta primers and 13 Jbeta primers. The repertoire was sequenced with immunoSEQ multiplex PCR; TCRdb's copy has only in-frame clones and lacks some. Here the sample spans roughly 150,000 clones, around 75% being singletons. Specimen: PBMCs. These receptors were collected from a man younger than 30 in good health and CMV-seropositive.

Notes on this clone: One end of the junction is discordant with germline, which a read error may explain. V and J are TRBV9 and TRBJ2-5, with TRBD2 matching 8 bases. CDR1 and CDR2 (germline): SGDLS, YYNGEE. The CDR3 is 16 residues long. CDR3 DNA sequence: TGTGCCCGCAGCGTAGGTTATCGGGAGGGCCAAGAGACCCAGTACTTC. Translation gives CARSVGYREGQETQYF.

This rearrangement joins TRBV6-6 to TRBJ2-7, with D possibly matching TRBD1 (6 bases). The CDR3 extends over 15 amino acids. Germline V gene sequence: CDR1 MNHNY, CDR2 SVGAGI (reference sequence). Trimming shortened V by 4 bases and J by 5 bases, and 18 bases separated the two germline ends. This chain's CDR3 is CASSLWGDKGDEQYF. DNA for the CDR3: TGTGCCAGCAGTTTGTGGGGAGACAAGGGGGACGAGCAGTACTTC.

This chain links TRBV11-3 with TRBJ2-2; D call uncertain. Germline lookup yields CDR1 SGHNT and CDR2 YENEEA. This CDR3 spans 14 amino acids. Trimming removed 3 bases from V and 0 bases from J, with 5 bases in between. The chain's CDR3 is CASSFRSNTGELFF. For the CDR3, the DNA is TGTGCCAGCAGCTTCAGATCGAACACCGGGGAGCTGTTTTTT.

This clone has only a few counts. This sequence joins TRBV6-6 and TRBJ2-1; D might be TRBD1 (6 bases). The CDR3 extends over 15 amino acids. Trimming took 6 bases from V and 4 from J, leaving 16 bases between them. Germline CDR1 is MNHNY and CDR2 is SVGAGI (reference sequence). The CDR3 protein is CASRERTEHYNEQFF. The CDR3 nucleotides are TGTGCCAGCAGGGAGAGGACAGAACATTACAATGAGCAGTTCTTC.

The chain links TRBV28 to TRBJ2-7; 9 bases are shared with TRBD2. The J segment lost 0 bases and the V segment lost 5 bases, leaving 11 bases of the junction unmatched. The CDR3 loop spans 17 amino acids. Germline values: CDR1 MDHEN, CDR2 SYDVKM. The CDR3 here is CASSPTPTSGRSYEQYF. CDR3 in DNA: TGTGCCAGCAGTCCTACCCCGACTAGCGGACGCTCCTACGAGCAGTACTTC.

V is TRBV28 and J is TRBJ2-7, with TRBD2 matching 11 bases. The CDR3 totals 15 residues. CDR1 is MDHEN and CDR2 is SYDVKM in the germline V gene. The V gene end was trimmed by 5 bases and the J gene end by 0 bases; junction bases not matched to a gene: 3. CDR3: CASSPSGRNSYEQYF. Here the CDR3 DNA reads TGTGCCAGCAGTCCTAGCGGGAGGAACTCCTACGAGCAGTACTTC.

CDR3 sequence reads: CASSSGPGGLYNEQFF. CDR3 sequence (DNA): TGTGCCAGTAGTAGCGGACCGGGAGGACTCTACAATGAGCAGTTCTTC. The chain has TRBV19 and TRBJ2-1; 7 bases line up with TRBD2. Germline V gene data show CDR1 as LNHDA and CDR2 as SQIVND (reference sequence). CDR3 length: 16 amino acids. V lost 4 bases to trimming and J lost 3 bases; unmatched junction nucleotides: 9.

The chain has TRBV27 and TRBJ2-1; 13 bases line up with TRBD2. Losses at the gene ends were 5 bases for V and 11 bases for J; bases not matched to a gene: 6. Germline CDR1 and CDR2: MNHEY and SMNVEV (reference sequence). The CDR3 extends over 14 amino acids. The CDR3 coding sequence is TGTGCCAGCAGTCCGGGGACTAGCGGGACTAAGCAGTTCTTC. Its translation is CASSPGTSGTKQFF.

The V call is TRBV2, the J call TRBJ1-2; TRBD1 is a possible D gene (6 bases). The length of the CDR3 is 14 residues. Trimming removed 4 bases at V and 5 bases at J, with 14 bases between. Germline values: CDR1 SNHLY, CDR2 FYNNEI. Written as DNA, the CDR3 is TGTGCCAGCAGTGTGGACAGAGCGTGGTATGGCTACACCTTC. The encoded protein is CASSVDRAWYGYTF. Looking up the rest from reference TRBV2 and TRBJ1-2 gives the full variable domain: EPEVTQTPSHQVTQMGQEVILRCVPISNHLYFYWYRQILGQKVEFLVSFYNNEISEKSEIFDDQFSVERPDGSNFTLKIRSTKLEDSAMYFCASSVDRAWYGYTFGSGTRLTVV.

The chain has TRBV11-1 and TRBJ2-7, with 8 bases identical to TRBD1. Germline assignment: CDR1 SGHAT and CDR2 FQDESV (reference sequence). Trimming removed 4 bases from V and 7 bases from J; junction bases left unmatched: 6. The CDR3 loop spans 13 amino acids. As DNA, the CDR3 is TGTGCCAGCAGCTGGACAGGGCCCTCTGAGCAGTACTTC. This encodes CASSWTGPSEQYF.

The gene calls are TRBV6-1 and TRBJ2-1; 8 bases are a match to TRBD2. Germline V gene data show CDR1 as MNHNS and CDR2 as SASEGT. The V segment lost 2 bases and the J segment 5 bases; nucleotides outside the gene matches: 5. The length of the CDR3 is 15 residues. This chain's CDR3 is CASSELLLADNEQFF. CDR3 DNA sequence: TGTGCCAGCAGTGAACTTTTACTAGCGGACAATGAGCAGTTCTTC.

This clone occurred a few times. The chain recombines TRBV29-1 with TRBJ1-1; 7 bases align to TRBD1. The germline V gene encodes CDR1 SQVTM and CDR2 ANQGSEA. V lost 6 bases and J lost 6; bases outside the gene matches: 16. The CDR3 covers 15 residues. CDR3 sequence reads: CSVGSRNRGVSEAFF. The CDR3 region has the DNA TGCAGCGTGGGGAGTAGGAACAGGGGTGTATCTGAAGCTTTCTTT.

This clone was seen only a few times. The gene calls are TRBV7-9 and TRBJ2-2; D uncertain. This CDR3 is 15 amino acids long. The germline gives CDR1 SEHNR, CDR2 FQNEAQ (reference sequence). Trimming cost V 2 bases and J 3 bases, with 10 bases left between them. For the CDR3, the DNA is TGTGCCAGCAGCTTATTAGCCGGGTACACCGGGGAGCTGTTTTTT. Translating it yields CASSLLAGYTGELFF.

This rearrangement joins TRBV7-6 to TRBJ2-1; TRBD2 might be the D (5 bases). Germline assignment: CDR1 SGHVS and CDR2 FNYEAQ. With 5 bases removed from V and 10 bases from J, the gap between germline ends came to 27 bases. This CDR3 has 17 residues. The CDR3 sequence: CASSPSFPLNQALEQFF. The CDR3 DNA sequence: TGTGCCAGCAGCCCTAGCTTCCCCTTAAACCAAGCCCTAGAGCAGTTCTTC.

This chain connects TRBV5-1 to TRBJ2-7; 9 bases match TRBD2. CDR3 size: 16 residues. CDR1 is SGHRS and CDR2 is YFSETQ in the germline V gene. Trimming cost V 2 bases and J 0 bases; bases outside gene matches: 6. CDR3 loop: CASSFDSGGASYEQYF. Here the CDR3 DNA reads TGCGCCAGCAGCTTTGATAGCGGGGGAGCCTCCTACGAGCAGTACTTC.

This chain connects TRBV12-5 to TRBJ2-5; D is perhaps TRBD2 (5 bases). Trimming cost V 3 bases and J 7 bases, with 15 bases left between them. The germline gives CDR1 LGHNT, CDR2 FRNRAP. The CDR3 loop spans 14 amino acids. CDR3 sequence: CASGFGSQRGTQYF. Here the CDR3 DNA reads TGTGCTAGTGGTTTTGGGTCACAACGGGGGACCCAGTACTTC. The entire variable domain, with the rest obtained from reference TRBV12-5 and TRBJ2-5, is as follows: DARVTQTPRHKVTEMGQEVTMRCQPILGHNTVFWYRQTMMQGLELLAYFRNRAPLDDSGMPKDRFSAEMPDATLATLKIQPSEPRDSAVYFCASGFGSQRGTQYFGPGTRLLVL.

This chain links TRBV5-1 with TRBJ2-7; D unresolved. With 0 bases removed from V and 7 bases from J, the gap between germline ends came to 11 bases. The germline gives CDR1 SGHRS, CDR2 YFSETQ. This CDR3 region has 13 residues. CDR3 sequence reads: CASSLGPGWEQYF. For the CDR3, the DNA is TGCGCCAGCAGCTTGGGGCCTGGCTGGGAGCAGTACTTC.

The CDR3 nucleotides read TGCGCCAGCACCAAAACTAGCGGGGGGAACAATGAGCAGTTCTTC. This gives the protein CASTKTSGGNNEQFF. The J gene is TRBJ2-1, the V gene TRBV5-1; TRBD2 matches 12 bases. Germline loops: CDR1 SGHRS, CDR2 YFSETQ. There are 15 residues in the CDR3. Trimming removed 6 bases from V and 5 bases from J; junction bases left unmatched: 6.

J is TRBJ1-5 and V is TRBV7-9, with D perhaps matching TRBD1 (5 bases). Germline loops: CDR1 SEHNR, CDR2 FQNEAQ (reference sequence). Trimming left V 1 base short and J 6 bases short, with 7 bases between. The CDR3 sequence is 13 residues long. CDR3 sequence reads: CASSLEGPQPQHF. CDR3 in DNA: TGTGCCAGCAGCTTAGAGGGGCCTCAGCCCCAGCATTTT.

The J gene is TRBJ2-7, the V gene TRBV6-5; D remains unclear. Trimming stripped 6 bases from V and 4 bases from J, with 16 bases between. Germline V gene sequence: CDR1 MNHEY, CDR2 SVGAGI. CDR3 size: 14 residues. Written as DNA, the CDR3 is TGTGCCAGCAGCTTGAACCGAGCTAGGTACGAGCAGTACTTC. Amino acids: CASSLNRARYEQYF.

The rearrangement links TRBV7-9 to TRBJ1-2; 10 bases match TRBD1. J was trimmed by 8 bases and V by 1 base; bases with no gene match: 4. The CDR3 is 14 residues long. Germline-derived CDR1 and CDR2 are SEHNR and FQNEAQ (reference sequence). The CDR3, as DNA: TGTGCCAGCAGCTTAGTTCCGGGACAGGGGGGCTACACCTTC. It specifies CASSLVPGQGGYTF.

V usage is TRBV19 and J usage is TRBJ2-1; 8 nucleotides agree with TRBD2. CDR1 and CDR2 (germline): LNHDA, SQIVND (reference sequence). The V segment lost 4 bases and the J segment 5 bases; nucleotides outside the gene matches: 13. This CDR3 is 17 amino acids long. CDR3 in amino acids: CASSRPGGAGGHNEQFF. In DNA form, the CDR3 reads TGTGCCAGTAGTAGACCCGGTGGGGCGGGAGGACACAATGAGCAGTTCTTC.

CDR3 sequence reads: CAWSGTSGRENYEQYF. The CDR3 nucleotides are TGTGCCTGGAGTGGGACTAGCGGGAGGGAAAATTACGAGCAGTACTTC. V gene TRBV30 combines with J gene TRBJ2-7; 15 nucleotides agree with TRBD2. The CDR3 runs to 16 residues. Looked up from germline, CDR1 is GTSNPN and CDR2 is SVGIG (reference sequence). Unmatched junction bases numbered 5, after V lost 1 base and J lost 4 bases.

The table lists this clone with a few counts. V and J are TRBV7-2 and TRBJ2-2; D possibly corresponds to TRBD1 (6 bases). The CDR3 contains 14 residues. Per germline, CDR1 SGHTA and CDR2 FQGNSA. Trimming removed 4 bases at V and 6 bases at J, with 12 bases between. CDR3 sequence reads: CASSWGHRSGELFF. The CDR3 DNA reads as TGTGCCAGCAGCTGGGGACATAGGTCCGGGGAGCTGTTTTTT.

The rearrangement joins TRBV30 to TRBJ2-7; 10 positions match TRBD1. In germline, CDR1 is GTSNPN, CDR2 SVGIG (reference sequence). The CDR3 is 13 residues long. With 7 bases clipped from V and 6 bases from J, the junction kept 9 bases outside the gene matches. This CDR3 reads CASKGTGEREQYF. The DNA of the CDR3 is TGTGCCTCCAAGGGGACAGGGGAGCGCGAGCAGTACTTC.

The chain recombines TRBV30 with TRBJ2-1; 8 nucleotides align to TRBD2. With 3 bases clipped from V and 8 bases from J, the junction kept 9 bases outside the gene matches. The CDR3 totals 14 residues. Germline CDR1 and CDR2: GTSNPN and SVGIG (reference sequence). The CDR3: CAWRSGGPYDEQFF. The CDR3 nucleotides are TGTGCCTGGAGGTCGGGAGGGCCATATGATGAGCAGTTCTTC.

This clone showed up just a few times. The V and J genes are TRBV28 and TRBJ1-2; D call uncertain. The germline V gene encodes CDR1 MDHEN and CDR2 SYDVKM. The V end was cut by 1 base, the J end by 5 bases, with 5 bases between. The CDR3 length is 12 residues. The CDR3 protein is CASSLSIYGYTF. As DNA, the CDR3 is TGTGCCAGCAGTTTATCTATTTATGGCTACACCTTC.

Turning to this clone: At one boundary the junction diverges from the germline segment, which might be a read error. This chain uses TRBV7-9 with TRBJ1-2; the D gene is possibly TRBD1 (6 bases). Germline CDR1 is SEHNR and CDR2 is FQNEAQ (reference sequence). The CDR3 is 14 amino acids. CDR3 in amino acids: CSSSPQGRGYGYTF. In DNA form, the CDR3 reads TGTTCCAGCAGCCCGCAGGGGAGAGGCTATGGCTACACCTTC.

This clone was observed a few times. The chain links TRBV27 to TRBJ2-7, with 9 bases that match TRBD2. J lost 3 bases, V lost 4 bases, and 4 bases had no gene match. The CDR3 sequence is 14 residues long. Germline V lookup: CDR1 MNHEY, CDR2 SMNVEV (reference sequence). This CDR3 is CASSSLSGSYEQYF. CDR3 sequence (DNA): TGTGCCAGCAGTTCACTTAGCGGGAGCTACGAGCAGTACTTC.

The V gene is TRBV6-1, the J gene TRBJ2-7; maybe TRBD1 (6 bases). This CDR3 is built from 13 residues. Germline V gene sequence: CDR1 MNHNS, CDR2 SASEGT. Trimming removed 6 bases at V and 3 bases at J, with 12 bases between. The CDR3 is CASRIGQRYEQYF. The CDR3 DNA reads TGTGCCAGCAGAATCGGACAGCGCTACGAGCAGTACTTC.